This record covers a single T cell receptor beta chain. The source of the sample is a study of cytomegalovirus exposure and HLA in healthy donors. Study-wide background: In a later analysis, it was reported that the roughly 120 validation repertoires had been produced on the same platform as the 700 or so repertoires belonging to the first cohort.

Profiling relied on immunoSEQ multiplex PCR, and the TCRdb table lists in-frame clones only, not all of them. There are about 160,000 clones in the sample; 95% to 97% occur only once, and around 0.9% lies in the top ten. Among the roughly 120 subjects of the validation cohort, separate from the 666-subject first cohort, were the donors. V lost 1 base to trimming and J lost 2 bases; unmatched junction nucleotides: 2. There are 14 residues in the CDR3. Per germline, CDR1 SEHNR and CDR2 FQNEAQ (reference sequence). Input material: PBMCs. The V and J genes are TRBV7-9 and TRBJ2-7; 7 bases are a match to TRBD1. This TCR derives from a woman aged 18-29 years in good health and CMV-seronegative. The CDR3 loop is CASSLEGGPYEQYF. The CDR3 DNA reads TGTGCCAGCAGCTTAGAAGGGGGCCCCTACGAGCAGTACTTC.